This T cell receptor (beta chain) derives from a study of T-cell reconstitution after alpha-beta-depleted transplantation in children. The library targeted TCRbeta and was prepared with unique molecular identifiers. TCRdb redid the calling of the PCR reads with MiXCR, one entry per CDR3 protein. The data hold 200,000 to 300,000 distinct CDR3 sequences, with approximately 8.9% observed a single time. Findings and limits, study-wide: Where alpha-beta T cells came from about two months after transplant was reportedly several hundred expanded graft clones. For some patients, TCRbeta diversity was high at day 60 because of recipient T cells and thymic progenitors that survived. Most T-cell counts and diversity one year after the transplant came from T cells that were newly produced.

Many counts were recorded for this clonotype. Its antigen remains unidentified. The V and J ends lost 2 bases and 7 bases, in that order; junction bases with no gene match: 5. The CDR3 runs 15 residues. The germline CDR1 and CDR2 sequences are MNHEY and SVGAGI. The J gene is TRBJ2-2, the V gene TRBV6-5; 9 bases are shared with TRBD1. The starting material was PBMCs, mostly from graft donor cells, obtained 180 days after TCRalphabeta/CD19-depleted stem cell transplant. The origin of this receptor is a male patient younger than 18 who had a stem cell transplant for acute lymphoblastic leukemia, so the T cells may come from the graft donor. CDR3 sequence: CASSYPGQGVGELFF. The DNA of the CDR3 is TGTGCCAGCAGTTACCCGGGACAGGGTGTCGGGGAGCTGTTTTTT.